This T cell receptor (beta chain) was captured in a study of metastatic and nonmetastatic thyroid tumors. Overall study: The study looked at repertoires side by side in blood and in tumor or nodule tissue from malignant and benign thyroid patients.

Overall study findings and caveats: Benign nodules were reported to have significantly lower TCR beta diversity than malignant thyroid tumors, in blood and tumor.

This clone was recorded a few times. Its specificity is unknown. The V and J ends lost 5 bases and 14 bases respectively, with 19 bases between them. The CDR3 spans 13 residues. In the study's own analysis: The study took CDR3 differences across clinicopathological groups and made a distant-metastasis classifier for papillary thyroid cancer from them. MiXCR was used by TCRdb to re-call the PCR reads. The V and J calls and clone size come from TCRdb's table, not from the authors' own analysis. The data contain about 8,400 clones, approximately 33% of them seen just once; the ten biggest clones take up 15% to 20%. No treatment had been given to any patient before thyroid surgery.

The source is a female donor with papillary thyroid cancer or a benign thyroid nodule (not recorded which). Some clones in this sample may be carry-over from other donors' samples. The rearrangement links TRBV12-3 or TRBV12-4 to TRBJ2-1, with D maybe TRBD1 (6 bases). Material for sequencing was tumor tissue. DNA of the CDR3: TGTGCCAGCAGTAAACTGTCGGACAGTTCCGAGTTCTTC. This codes for CASSKLSDSSEFF.